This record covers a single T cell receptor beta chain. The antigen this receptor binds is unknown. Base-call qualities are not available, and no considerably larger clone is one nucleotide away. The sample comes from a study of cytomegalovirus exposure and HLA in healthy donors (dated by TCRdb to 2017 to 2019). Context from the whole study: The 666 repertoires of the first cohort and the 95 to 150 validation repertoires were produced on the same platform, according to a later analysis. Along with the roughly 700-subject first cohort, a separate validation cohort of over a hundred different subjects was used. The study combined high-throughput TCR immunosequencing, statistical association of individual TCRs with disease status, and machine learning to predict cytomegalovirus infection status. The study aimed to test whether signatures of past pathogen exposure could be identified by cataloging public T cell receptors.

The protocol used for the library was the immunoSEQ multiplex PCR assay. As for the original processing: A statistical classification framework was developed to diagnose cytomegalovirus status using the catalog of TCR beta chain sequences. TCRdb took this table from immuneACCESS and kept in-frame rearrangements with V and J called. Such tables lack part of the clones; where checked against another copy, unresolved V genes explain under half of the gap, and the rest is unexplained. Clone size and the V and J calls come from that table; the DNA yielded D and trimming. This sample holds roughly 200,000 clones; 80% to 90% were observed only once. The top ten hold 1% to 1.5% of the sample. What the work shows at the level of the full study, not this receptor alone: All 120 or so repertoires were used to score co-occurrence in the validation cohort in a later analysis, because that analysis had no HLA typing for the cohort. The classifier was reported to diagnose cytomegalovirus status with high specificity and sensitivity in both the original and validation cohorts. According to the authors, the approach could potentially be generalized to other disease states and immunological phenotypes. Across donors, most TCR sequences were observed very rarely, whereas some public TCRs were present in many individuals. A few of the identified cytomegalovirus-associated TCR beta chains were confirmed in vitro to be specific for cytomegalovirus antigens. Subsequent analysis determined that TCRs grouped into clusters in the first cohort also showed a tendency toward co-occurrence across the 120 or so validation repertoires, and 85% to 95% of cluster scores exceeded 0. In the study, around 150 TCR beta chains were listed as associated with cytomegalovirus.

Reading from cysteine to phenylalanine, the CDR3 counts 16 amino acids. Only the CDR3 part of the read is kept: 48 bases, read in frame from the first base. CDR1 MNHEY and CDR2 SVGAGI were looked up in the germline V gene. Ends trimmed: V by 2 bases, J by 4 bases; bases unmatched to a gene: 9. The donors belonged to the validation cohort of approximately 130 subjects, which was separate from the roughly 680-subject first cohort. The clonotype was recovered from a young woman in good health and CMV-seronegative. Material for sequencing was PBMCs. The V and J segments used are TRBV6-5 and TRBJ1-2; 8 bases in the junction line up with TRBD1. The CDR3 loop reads CASSYRLPGQVYGYTF. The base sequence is TGTGCCAGCAGTTACCGACTTCCGGGACAGGTCTATGGCTACACCTTC.